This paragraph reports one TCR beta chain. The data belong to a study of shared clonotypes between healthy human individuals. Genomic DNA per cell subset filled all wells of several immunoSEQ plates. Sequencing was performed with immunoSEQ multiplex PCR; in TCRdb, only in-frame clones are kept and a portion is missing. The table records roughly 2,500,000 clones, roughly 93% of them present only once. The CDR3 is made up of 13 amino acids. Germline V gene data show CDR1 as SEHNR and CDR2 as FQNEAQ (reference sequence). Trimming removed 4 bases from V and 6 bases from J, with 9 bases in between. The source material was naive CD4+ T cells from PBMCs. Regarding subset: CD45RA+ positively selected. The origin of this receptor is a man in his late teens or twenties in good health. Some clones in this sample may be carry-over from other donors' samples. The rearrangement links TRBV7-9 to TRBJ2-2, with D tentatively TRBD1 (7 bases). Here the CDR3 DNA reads TGTGCCAGCAGCTCAGGGGGGCCCGGGGAGCTGTTTTTT. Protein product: CASSSGGPGELFF.